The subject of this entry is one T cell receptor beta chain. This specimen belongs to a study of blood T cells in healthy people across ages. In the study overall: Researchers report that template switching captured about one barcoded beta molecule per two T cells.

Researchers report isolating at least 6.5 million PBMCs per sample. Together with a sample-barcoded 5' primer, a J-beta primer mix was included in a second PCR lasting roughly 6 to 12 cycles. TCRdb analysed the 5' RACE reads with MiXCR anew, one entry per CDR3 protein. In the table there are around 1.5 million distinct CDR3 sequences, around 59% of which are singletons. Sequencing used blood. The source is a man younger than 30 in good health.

This CDR3 is CASSRRSDTEAFF. CDR3 sequence (DNA): TGTGCCAGCAGTCGTAGATCCGACACTGAAGCTTTCTTT. The chain couples TRBV12-3 or TRBV12-4 to TRBJ1-1; D uncertain. V lost 5 bases and J lost 3, with 10 bases in between. The CDR3 spans 13 residues.